A selection of T cell receptor beta chains follows, all from one sample in a study of cytomegalovirus exposure and HLA in healthy donors. Sequencing was performed with immunoSEQ multiplex PCR; in TCRdb, only in-frame clones are kept and a portion is missing. The table records approximately 210,000 clones, around 75% of them present only once. Material: PBMCs. These receptors originate from a woman between 45 and 60 years old in good health and CMV-seronegative. Both conserved end residues are part of each CDR3. The order of the fields is J gene, D gene, V gene, CDR3 length, clone size, CDR3 DNA, CDR3 protein. The D gene is left open where the match is weak. Expanded clones get a size class; other rows say once, few or many, or leave the size out.

j_call: TRBJ1-1; d_call: NA; v_call: TRBV7-9; cdr3_length: 19; clone_size: once; cdr3_nt: TGTGCCAGCAGCTTAGTACCGTTAACCGGGACACGGAAAAACACTGAAGCTTTCTTT; cdr3_aa: CASSLVPLTGTRKNTEAFF
j_call: TRBJ1-5; d_call: NA; v_call: TRBV25-1; cdr3_length: 17; clone_size: few; cdr3_nt: TGTGCCAGCAGTGATACAAGGACAGACAGAAAAAATCAGCCCCAGCATTTT; cdr3_aa: CASSDTRTDRKNQPQHF
j_call: TRBJ2-3; d_call: TRBD1; v_call: TRBV5-6; cdr3_length: 16; clone_size: NA; cdr3_nt: TGTGCCAGCAGCCCTCCGGGGCAGGGGGTTGCAGATACGCAGTATTTT; cdr3_aa: CASSPPGQGVADTQYF
j_call: TRBJ1-3; d_call: NA; v_call: TRBV19; cdr3_length: 15; clone_size: NA; cdr3_nt: TGTGCCAGTAGAGAGACGGGGAACTCTGGAAACACCATATATTTT; cdr3_aa: CASRETGNSGNTIYF
j_call: TRBJ1-1; d_call: NA; v_call: TRBV10-3; cdr3_length: 13; clone_size: NA; cdr3_nt: TGTGCCATCAGACAGGACCCTACCCTAGAGGCTTTCTTT; cdr3_aa: CAIRQDPTLEAFF
j_call: TRBJ1-2; d_call: TRBD1; v_call: TRBV7-2; cdr3_length: 13; clone_size: NA; cdr3_nt: TGTGCCAGCAGCTTAGTTCCAGGGGGTGGCTACACCTTC; cdr3_aa: CASSLVPGGGYTF
j_call: TRBJ1-1; d_call: NA; v_call: TRBV4-3; cdr3_length: 15; clone_size: few; cdr3_nt: TGCGCCAGCAGCCAAGATAGGCGGCAGAACACTGAAGCTTTCTTT; cdr3_aa: CASSQDRRQNTEAFF
j_call: TRBJ2-2; d_call: NA; v_call: TRBV9; cdr3_length: 15; clone_size: NA; cdr3_nt: TGTGCCAGCAGCGTAGAACAGCTTAACACCGGGGAGCTGTTTTTT; cdr3_aa: CASSVEQLNTGELFF
j_call: TRBJ1-4; d_call: NA; v_call: TRBV7-2; cdr3_length: 15; clone_size: NA; cdr3_nt: TGTGCCAGCAGCGAGGGGGGGGCGATGAGAGAAAAACTGTTTTTT; cdr3_aa: CASSEGGAMREKLFF
j_call: TRBJ1-1; d_call: TRBD1; v_call: TRBV28; cdr3_length: 14; clone_size: NA; cdr3_nt: TGTGCCAGCAGGGCCAGGACAGGGAACACTGAAGCTTTCTTT; cdr3_aa: CASRARTGNTEAFF
j_call: TRBJ2-7; d_call: NA; v_call: TRBV5-1; cdr3_length: 14; clone_size: NA; cdr3_nt: TGCGCCAGCAGCTTGGCAGGGAAATCCTACGAGCAGTACTTC; cdr3_aa: CASSLAGKSYEQYF
j_call: TRBJ2-7; d_call: TRBD2; v_call: TRBV5-1; cdr3_length: 13; clone_size: few; cdr3_nt: TGCGCCAGCAGGCACCCCGGGAGGAACGAGCAGTACTTC; cdr3_aa: CASRHPGRNEQYF
j_call: TRBJ2-7; d_call: TRBD2; v_call: TRBV6-6; cdr3_length: 16; clone_size: NA; cdr3_nt: TGTGCCAGCAGTTACACTCCCTCTAGCGGAGGTTATGAGCAGTACTTC; cdr3_aa: CASSYTPSSGGYEQYF
j_call: TRBJ2-2; d_call: NA; v_call: TRBV6-5; cdr3_length: 13; clone_size: few; cdr3_nt: TGTGCCAGCAGTTATCGGCAGGGGCGGGAGCTGTTTTTT; cdr3_aa: CASSYRQGRELFF
j_call: TRBJ1-5; d_call: NA; v_call: TRBV19; cdr3_length: 15; clone_size: NA; cdr3_nt: TGTGCCAGTAGTATTGGGGACAAGGGGAATCAGCCCCAGCATTTT; cdr3_aa: CASSIGDKGNQPQHF
j_call: TRBJ1-1; d_call: NA; v_call: TRBV30; cdr3_length: 13; clone_size: once; cdr3_nt: TGTGCCTGTCGGACAGCCATGAACACTGAAGCTTTCTTT; cdr3_aa: CACRTAMNTEAFF
j_call: TRBJ1-5; d_call: NA; v_call: TRBV27; cdr3_length: 14; clone_size: few; cdr3_nt: TGTGCCAGCAGTTTCTCAGGGAGCAATCAGCCCCAGCATTTT; cdr3_aa: CASSFSGSNQPQHF
j_call: TRBJ1-5; d_call: TRBD1; v_call: TRBV6-6; cdr3_length: 12; clone_size: NA; cdr3_nt: TGTGCCAGCAGGGGACAGGACCAGCCCCAGCATTTT; cdr3_aa: CASRGQDQPQHF
j_call: TRBJ2-2; d_call: TRBD1; v_call: TRBV7-3; cdr3_length: 17; clone_size: NA; cdr3_nt: TGTGCCAGCAGCTTAGCGATCGGGACAGGGGCCACCGGGGAGCTGTTTTTT; cdr3_aa: CASSLAIGTGATGELFF
j_call: TRBJ2-1; d_call: NA; v_call: TRBV7-6; cdr3_length: 16; clone_size: NA; cdr3_nt: TGTGCCAGCAGCTCCTACCGGGCGTTGAGGGACAATGAGCAGTTCTTC; cdr3_aa: CASSSYRALRDNEQFF
j_call: TRBJ1-2; d_call: TRBD1; v_call: TRBV5-1; cdr3_length: 17; clone_size: NA; cdr3_nt: TGCGCCAGCAGCTTGGATGATCCCAGGGGGCGGAACTATGGCTACACCTTC; cdr3_aa: CASSLDDPRGRNYGYTF